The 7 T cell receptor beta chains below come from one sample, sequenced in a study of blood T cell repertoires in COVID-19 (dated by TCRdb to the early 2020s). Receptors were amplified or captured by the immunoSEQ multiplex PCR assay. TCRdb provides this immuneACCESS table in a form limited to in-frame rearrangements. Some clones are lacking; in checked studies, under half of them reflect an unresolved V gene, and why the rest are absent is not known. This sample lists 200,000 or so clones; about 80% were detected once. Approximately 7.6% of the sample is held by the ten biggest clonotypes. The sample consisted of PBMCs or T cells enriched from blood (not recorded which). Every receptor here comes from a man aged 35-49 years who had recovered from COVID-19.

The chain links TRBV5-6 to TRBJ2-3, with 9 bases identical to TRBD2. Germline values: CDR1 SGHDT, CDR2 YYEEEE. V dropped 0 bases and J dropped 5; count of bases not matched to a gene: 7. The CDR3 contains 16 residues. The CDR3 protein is CASSLVAGGRIDTQYF. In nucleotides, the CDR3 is TGTGCCAGCAGCTTGGTGGCGGGGGGGCGAATAGATACGCAGTATTTT. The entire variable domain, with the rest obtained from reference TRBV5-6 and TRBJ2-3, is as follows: DAGVTQSPTHLIKTRGQQVTLRCSPKSGHDTVSWYQQALGQGPQFIFQYYEEEERQRGNFPDRFSGHQFPNYSSELNVNALLLGDSALYLCASSLVAGGRIDTQYFGPGTRLTVL.

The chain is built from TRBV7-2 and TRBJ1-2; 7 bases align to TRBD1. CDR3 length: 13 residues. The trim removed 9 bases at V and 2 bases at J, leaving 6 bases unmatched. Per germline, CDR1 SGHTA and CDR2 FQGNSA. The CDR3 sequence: CARAGGQNYGYTF. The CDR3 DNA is TGTGCCAGGGCAGGGGGACAAAACTATGGCTACACCTTC.

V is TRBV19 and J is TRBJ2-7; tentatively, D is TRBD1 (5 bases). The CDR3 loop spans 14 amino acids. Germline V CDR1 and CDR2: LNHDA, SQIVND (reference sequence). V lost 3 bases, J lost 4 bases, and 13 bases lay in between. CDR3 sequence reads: CASSIRADRYEQYF. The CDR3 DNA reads TGTGCCAGTAGTATCAGGGCAGACCGGTACGAGCAGTACTTC.

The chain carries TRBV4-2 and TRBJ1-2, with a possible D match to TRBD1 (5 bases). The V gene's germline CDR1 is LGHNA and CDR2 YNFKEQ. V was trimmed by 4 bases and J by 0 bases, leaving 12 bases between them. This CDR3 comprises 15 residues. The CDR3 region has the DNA TGTGCCAGCAGCCCGCCAACCAGGGCTAACTATGGCTACACCTTC. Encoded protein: CASSPPTRANYGYTF.

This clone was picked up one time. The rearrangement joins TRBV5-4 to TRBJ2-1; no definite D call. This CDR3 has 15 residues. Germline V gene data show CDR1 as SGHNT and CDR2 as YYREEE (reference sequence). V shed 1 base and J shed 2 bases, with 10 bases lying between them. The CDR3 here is CASSLQAGTYNEQFF. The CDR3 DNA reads TGTGCCAGCAGCTTGCAAGCAGGCACCTACAATGAGCAGTTCTTC.

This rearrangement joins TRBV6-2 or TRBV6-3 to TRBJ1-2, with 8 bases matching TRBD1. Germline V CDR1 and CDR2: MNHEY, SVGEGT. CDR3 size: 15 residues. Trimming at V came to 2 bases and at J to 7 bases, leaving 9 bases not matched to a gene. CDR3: CASSYPWTGHPGYTF. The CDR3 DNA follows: TGTGCCAGCAGTTACCCCTGGACAGGGCACCCTGGCTACACCTTC.

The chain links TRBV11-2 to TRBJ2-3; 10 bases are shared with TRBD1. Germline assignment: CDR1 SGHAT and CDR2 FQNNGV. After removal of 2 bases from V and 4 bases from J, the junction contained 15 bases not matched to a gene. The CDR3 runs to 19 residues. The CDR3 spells CASSLKYRDRGWFPDTQYF. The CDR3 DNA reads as TGTGCCAGCAGCTTAAAATACCGGGACAGGGGTTGGTTCCCAGATACGCAGTATTTT.